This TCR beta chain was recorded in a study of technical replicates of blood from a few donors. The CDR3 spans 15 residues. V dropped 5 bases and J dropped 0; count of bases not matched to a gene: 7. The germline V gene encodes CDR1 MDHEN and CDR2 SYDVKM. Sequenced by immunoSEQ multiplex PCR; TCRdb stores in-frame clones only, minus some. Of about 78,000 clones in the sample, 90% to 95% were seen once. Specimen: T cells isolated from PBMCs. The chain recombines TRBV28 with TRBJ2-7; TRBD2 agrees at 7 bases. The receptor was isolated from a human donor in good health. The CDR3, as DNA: TGTGCCAGCAGTCTCCTCGGCGGGAGCTCCTACGAGCAGTACTTC. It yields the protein CASSLLGGSSYEQYF.